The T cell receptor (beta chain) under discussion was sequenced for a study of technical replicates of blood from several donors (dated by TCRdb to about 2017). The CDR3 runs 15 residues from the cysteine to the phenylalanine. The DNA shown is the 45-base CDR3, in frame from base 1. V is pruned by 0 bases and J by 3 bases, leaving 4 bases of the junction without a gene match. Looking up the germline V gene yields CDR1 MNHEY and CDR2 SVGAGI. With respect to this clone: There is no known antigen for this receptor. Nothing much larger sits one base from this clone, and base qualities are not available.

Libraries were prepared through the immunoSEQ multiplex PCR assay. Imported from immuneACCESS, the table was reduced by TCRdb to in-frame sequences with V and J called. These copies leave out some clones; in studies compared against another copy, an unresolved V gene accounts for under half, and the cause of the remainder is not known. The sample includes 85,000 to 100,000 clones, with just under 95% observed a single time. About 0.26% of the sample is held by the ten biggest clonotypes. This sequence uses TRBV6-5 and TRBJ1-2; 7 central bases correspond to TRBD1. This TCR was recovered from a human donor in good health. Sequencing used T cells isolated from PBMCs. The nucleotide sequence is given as TGTGCCAGCAGTTACTCCCACAGGGGTCACTATGGCTACACCTTC. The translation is CASSYSHRGHYGYTF.